These T cell receptor beta chains were read from a single sample in a study of T cells in Graves' hyperthyroidism and ophthalmopathy. TCRdb passed the multiplex PCR reads through MiXCR, listing each CDR3 protein once. The sample includes approximately 400,000 distinct CDR3 sequences, roughly 12% of them seen just once. Sequencing input: blood. The source is a man between 25 and 39 years old with Graves' hyperthyroidism that later progressed to Graves' ophthalmopathy. CDR3s include the opening cysteine and the closing phenylalanine or tryptophan. Each record gives: J gene, D gene, clone size, CDR3 length, V gene, CDR3 protein, CDR3 DNA. D genes are given only for firm matches. A clone size is listed for some rows: how often the clone was seen (once, few, many), or a class if it is expanded.

>TRBJ1-6|-|many|12|TRBV7-6
CASKSPGSPLHF
TGTGCCAGCAAATCGCCTGGTTCACCCCTCCACTTT
>TRBJ1-2|-|many|14|TRBV12-5
CASAPLGRADGYTF
TGTGCTAGTGCCCCCCTCGGGAGGGCCGATGGCTACACCTTC
>TRBJ1-2|-|many|14|TRBV6-1
CASSYGGGWYGYTF
TGTGCCAGCAGTTACGGGGGGGGCTGGTATGGCTACACCTTC
>TRBJ1-2|-|-|14|TRBV15
CAQTGGLASYGYTF
TGTGCGCAGACGGGAGGGTTAGCCAGCTATGGCTACACCTTC
>TRBJ2-3|TRBD2|many|16|TRBV7-9
CASSSTSGGFGDTQYF
TGTGCCAGCAGCTCAACTAGCGGGGGGTTCGGAGATACGCAGTATTTT
>TRBJ2-7|-|few|13|TRBV5-1
CASSLDVDYEQYF
TGCGCCAGCAGCTTGGATGTAGACTACGAGCAGTACTTC
>TRBJ2-7|-|-|14|TRBV30
CAWSLGPSSYEQYF
TGTGCCTGGAGCCTGGGACCAAGCTCCTACGAGCAGTACTTC
>TRBJ2-2|-|-|13|TRBV7-8
CASSFGSAGELFF
TGTGCCAGCAGCTTCGGATCCGCCGGGGAGCTGTTTTTT
>TRBJ2-3|TRBD2|many|14|TRBV20-1
CSAYPGLARDTQYF
TGCAGTGCTTATCCGGGACTAGCAAGAGATACGCAGTATTTT
>TRBJ1-5|-|many|13|TRBV12-3/TRBV12-4
CASTTGLGQPQHF
TGTGCCAGCACCACAGGATTGGGTCAGCCCCAGCATTTT
>TRBJ1-1|-|many|15|TRBV7-2
CASSLAGHLNTEAFF
TGTGCCAGCAGCTTAGCTGGACACCTGAACACTGAAGCTTTCTTT
>TRBJ1-2|TRBD1|-|15|TRBV3-1
CASSQKQGASYGYTF
TGTGCCAGCAGCCAAAAACAGGGGGCAAGTTATGGCTACACCTTC
>TRBJ1-2|TRBD1|many|16|TRBV12-3/TRBV12-4
CASSSPRDRGIYGYTF
TGTGCCAGCAGTTCCCCTCGGGACAGGGGGATCTATGGCTACACCTTC
>TRBJ1-5|-|many|16|TRBV6-6
CASSYGRQVSNQPQHF
TGTGCCAGCAGTTACGGACGACAGGTTAGCAATCAGCCCCAGCATTTT
>TRBJ1-2|-|few|14|TRBV24-1
CATSDFGKGYGYTF
TGTGCCACCAGTGATTTTGGCAAAGGGTATGGCTACACCTTC
>TRBJ2-3|-|many|14|TRBV27
CASRSYGGTDTQYF
TGTGCCAGCCGAAGTTACGGGGGCACAGATACGCAGTATTTT
>TRBJ2-1|TRBD2|-|16|TRBV25-1
CASSEVGLAGSRGQFF
TGTGCCAGCAGTGAAGTTGGACTAGCGGGGTCCCGGGGGCAGTTCTTC
>TRBJ2-7|-|-|16|TRBV6-6
CASSYSTGQESGEQYF
TGTGCCAGCAGTTACTCGACCGGGCAGGAGAGCGGGGAGCAGTACTTC
>TRBJ1-1|-|many|13|TRBV7-8
CASSHGQNTEAFF
TGTGCCAGCAGCCACGGACAGAACACTGAAGCTTTCTTT
>TRBJ2-7|TRBD1|few|13|TRBV7-2
CASSYTGVHEQYF
TGTGCCAGCAGCTATACAGGGGTCCACGAGCAGTACTTC
>TRBJ1-5|TRBD1|-|15|TRBV20-1
CSAAGQTYINQPQHF
TGCAGTGCTGCGGGACAGACATATATCAATCAGCCCCAGCATTTT
>TRBJ2-7|-|few|15|TRBV15
CATSRDAGLHYEQYF
TGTGCCACCAGCAGAGATGCCGGACTGCACTACGAGCAGTACTTC
>TRBJ2-3|-|many|12|TRBV29-1
CSVVRTSDTQYF
TGCAGCGTTGTTCGGACTTCAGATACGCAGTATTTT